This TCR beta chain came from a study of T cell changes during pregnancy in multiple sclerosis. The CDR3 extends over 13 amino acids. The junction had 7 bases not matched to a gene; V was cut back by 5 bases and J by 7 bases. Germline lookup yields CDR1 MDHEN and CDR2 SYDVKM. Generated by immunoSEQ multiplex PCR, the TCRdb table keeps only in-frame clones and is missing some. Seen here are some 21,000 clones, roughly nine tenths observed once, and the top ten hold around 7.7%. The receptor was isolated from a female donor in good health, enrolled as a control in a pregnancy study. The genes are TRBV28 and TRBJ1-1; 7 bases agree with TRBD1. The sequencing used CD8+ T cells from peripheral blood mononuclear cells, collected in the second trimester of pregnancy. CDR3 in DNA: TGTGCCAGCAGTCGCCTCCAGGGGGATGAAGCTTTCTTT. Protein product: CASSRLQGDEAFF.